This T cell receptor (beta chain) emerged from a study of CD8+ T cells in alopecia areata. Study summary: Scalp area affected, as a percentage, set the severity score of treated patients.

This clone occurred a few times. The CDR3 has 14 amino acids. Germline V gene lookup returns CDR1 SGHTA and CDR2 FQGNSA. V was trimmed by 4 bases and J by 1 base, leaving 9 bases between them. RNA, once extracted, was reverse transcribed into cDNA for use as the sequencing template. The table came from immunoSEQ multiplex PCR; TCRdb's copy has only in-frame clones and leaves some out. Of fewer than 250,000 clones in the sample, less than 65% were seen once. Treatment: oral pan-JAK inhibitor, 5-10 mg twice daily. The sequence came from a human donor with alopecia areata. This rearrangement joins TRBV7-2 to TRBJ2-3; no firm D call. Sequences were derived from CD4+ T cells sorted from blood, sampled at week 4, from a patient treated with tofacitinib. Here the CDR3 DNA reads TGTGCCAGCAGCTACGGACCGGGCACAGATACGCAGTATTTT. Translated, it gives CASSYGPGTDTQYF.